This TCR beta chain was obtained from a study of CD8+ T cells in alopecia areata. Study results and caveats: Affected scalp, especially in alopecia totalis/universalis, had a higher clonality than normal scalp did.

Investigators isolated RNA and reverse transcribed it into cDNA to act as the sequencing template. Produced via immunoSEQ multiplex PCR; TCRdb's table is partial and in-frame only. Of over 150,000 clones listed, about three fifths are singletons. A word on this clone: Its antigen is currently unknown.

The CDR3 length is 16 residues. Germline values: CDR1 MNHNY, CDR2 SVGAGI (reference sequence). Trimming pared 0 bases from V and 0 bases from J, leaving 8 bases between. Treatment meaning: oral pan-JAK inhibitor, 5-10 mg twice daily. Alopecia areata patients provided lesional scalp punch biopsies and peripheral blood, both collected for the study. Sequencing was performed on CD4+ T cells sorted from blood, taken at week 24, from a patient treated with tofacitinib. This sequence joins TRBV6-6 and TRBJ2-2; D ambiguous. The sequence was obtained from a human donor with alopecia areata. CDR3 in DNA: TGTGCCAGCAGTTACTCTGCCCGGTCGAACACCGGGGAGCTGTTTTTT. Translated: CASSYSARSNTGELFF.